This T cell receptor (beta chain) was identified during a study of blood T cell repertoires in COVID-19 (dated by TCRdb to 2018 to 2021). Context from the whole study: The collaborator samples originated in the United States, Italy and Spain and spanned the acute and convalescent phases of COVID-19. The prospective study material was composed of cDNA or gDNA derived from T cells, B-cell-depleted T cells, or PBMCs. Deeply sampled blood TCRbeta repertoires from subjects exposed to, actively infected with, or recovered from COVID-19 were included in the dataset. Where available, HLA class I and class II types were obtained from metadata supplied by the sample provider rather than from assay-based typing. The repertoires were made available in a free public database intended to serve as a resource for research on the immune response to SARS-CoV-2. The samples were drawn from two sources: the first 160 participants of the ongoing ImmuneRACE study, and some 1,300 subjects contributed by 6 global collaborators. Sample metadata almost always included a de-identified subject ID, COVID-19 status, age in years and sex.

Trimming removed 7 bases from V and 4 bases from J; the gene matches leave 15 bases unexplained. The CDR3 runs 16 residues from the cysteine to the phenylalanine. The retained sequence is limited to the CDR3, 48 bases, with the frame set at the first base. CDR1 and CDR2 are read off the germline V gene as SGHRS and YFSETQ. Enrolling through a virtual design, the prospective study's participants ranged in age from roughly 18 to 89 years and lived across approximately 25 United States geographic areas. In the prospective study, cohorts were assigned on the basis of participant-reported clinical history obtained from a screening survey and a study questionnaire. Recovered participants in ImmuneRACE Cohort 3 were defined as having two consecutive negative NP/OP PCR tests, clearance from a healthcare professional, or resolution of symptoms. In the prospective study, mobile phlebotomists collected whole blood, serum and a nasopharyngeal or oropharyngeal swab from each participant. Participants in the prospective study had the option to provide additional blood draws and questionnaires over an approximately two-month period. Before DNA extraction, prospective study blood samples were shipped either frozen or at room temperature.

With respect to this clone: There is no known antigen for this receptor. The input lacks base qualities; no much larger clone sits a single base away.

General conclusions and limits of the study: Clinical and demographic metadata were provided uncurated, with the amount varying by source and participant.

The immunoSEQ Assay, a bias-controlled multiplex PCR, was used to amplify TCRbeta CDR3 regions from genomic DNA. Under the source paper's analysis protocol: Within the assay, amplification of reference gene primers was used to estimate how many nucleated cells each sample contained. Sequence reads were collapsed and filtered to measure the absolute abundance of every unique TCRbeta CDR3 rearrangement. For each sample, productive Simpson clonality was calculated as the square root of Simpson's diversity index over productive rearrangements. Imported from immuneACCESS, the table was reduced by TCRdb to in-frame sequences with V and J called. These copies leave out some clones; in studies compared against another copy, an unresolved V gene accounts for under half, and the cause of the remainder is not known. D and trimming come from the DNA, and the V and J calls and clone size come from that table. The sample table lists 250,000 or so clones, 70% to 90% of them with a count of one. Clones ranked in the top ten supply under 14% of the sample.

Here the chain combines TRBV5-1 and TRBJ2-5; 8 bases in between match TRBD1. The specimen sequenced was PBMCs or T cells enriched from blood (not recorded which). The TCR was taken from a man aged 25-45 years who had recovered from COVID-19. The DNA sequence follows: TGCGCCAGCGCTAATCGCCAAGGACAGGGTCGAGAGACCCAGTACTTC. Its protein reads: CASANRQGQGRETQYF.